The 28 T cell receptor beta chains in this list originate from one sample, sequenced in a study of radiotherapy plus CTLA-4 blockade in lung cancer. Assay: immunoSEQ multiplex PCR; the TCRdb copy retains only in-frame clones and omits some. The data show about 49,000 clones, 80% to 90% seen once. Sequencing was performed on peripheral blood, taken from a patient treated with radiotherapy plus ipilimumab. The receptor set was obtained from a human donor with non-small cell lung cancer whose response to radiotherapy plus ipilimumab could not be evaluated.

This clone was counted a few times. V usage is TRBV4-2 and J usage is TRBJ2-7; 9 positions match TRBD2. Germline CDR1 reads LGHNA; CDR2 reads YNFKEQ. CDR3 length equals 17 residues. V shed 0 bases and J 2 bases; nucleotides not matched to a gene: 8. CDR3 nucleotides: TGTGCCAGCAGCCAAGACTCGTCGGGCGGGAGGGCCTACGAGCAGTACTTC. It yields the protein CASSQDSSGGRAYEQYF.

The chain recombines TRBV4-1 with TRBJ2-7, with TRBD2 matching over 8 bases. V lost 4 bases, J lost 0 bases, and 11 bases stayed unmatched. Per germline, CDR1 MGHRA and CDR2 YSYEKL. The CDR3 contains 17 residues. CDR3 sequence reads: CASSRFSGLGISYEQYF. CDR3 coding DNA: TGCGCCAGCAGCCGTTTCTCGGGACTAGGGATCTCCTACGAGCAGTACTTC.

The sample holds one count of this clone. The chain joins TRBV15 to TRBJ1-1; D ambiguous. The CDR3 loop spans 15 amino acids. The V gene lost 1 base and the J gene lost 0 bases, with 9 bases spanning the gap. Per germline, CDR1 LNHNV and CDR2 YYDKDF (reference sequence). CDR3 protein: CATSRVRALNTEAFF. CDR3 coding DNA: TGTGCCACCAGCAGAGTGCGGGCCCTGAACACTGAAGCTTTCTTT.

The J gene is TRBJ2-1, the V gene TRBV28, with D perhaps matching TRBD2 (5 bases). This CDR3 spans 17 amino acids. Germline-derived CDR1 and CDR2 are MDHEN and SYDVKM. The V gene lost 0 bases and the J gene lost 0 bases, with 12 bases spanning the gap. In DNA form, the CDR3 reads TGTGCCAGCAGTTTATGGGCAAGCGGCCACTCCTACAATGAGCAGTTCTTC. This gives the protein CASSLWASGHSYNEQFF.

The sample holds one count of this clone. V is TRBV5-1 and J is TRBJ2-1; D is possibly TRBD2 (5 bases). Trimming took off 0 bases at V and 5 bases at J, with 6 bases between the two ends. CDR3 length: 13 residues. Per germline, CDR1 SGHRS and CDR2 YFSETQ. The CDR3 DNA follows: TGCGCCAGCAGCTTGGAGCGGAACAATGAGCAGTTCTTC. Translating it yields CASSLERNNEQFF.

The chain combines TRBV5-4 with TRBJ1-1; no clear D gene. Germline CDR1 is SGHNT and CDR2 is YYREEE (reference sequence). V gave up 3 bases and J gave up 1 base, with 4 bases separating them. The CDR3 consists of 12 residues. Here the CDR3 DNA reads TGTGCCAGCAGCTCACAGAACACTGAAGCTTTCTTT. Translation: CASSSQNTEAFF. Together with reference TRBV5-4 and TRBJ1-1, the CDR3 gives the full variable domain: ETGVTQSPTHLIKTRGQQVTLRCSSQSGHNTVSWYQQALGQGPQFIFQYYREEENGRGNFPPRFSGLQFPNYSSELNVNALELDDSALYLCASSSQNTEAFFGQGTRLTVV.

This clone was seen a single time. This chain connects TRBV7-8 to TRBJ2-7, with 10 bases that match TRBD2. After removal of 5 bases from V and 0 bases from J, the junction contained 7 bases not matched to a gene. The CDR3 totals 16 residues. Looked up from germline, CDR1 is SGHVS and CDR2 is FQNEAQ. The DNA for the CDR3 is TGTGCCAGCAGCCTCCGGACTAGCGGAACCTCCTACGAGCAGTACTTC. This codes for CASSLRTSGTSYEQYF.

There are a few counts of this clone. The CDR3 sequence is CASSSRLTGLNTEAFF. The CDR3 DNA follows: TGTGCCAGCAGCTCCCGGCTGACAGGGTTGAACACTGAAGCTTTCTTT. The chain recombines TRBV7-2 with TRBJ1-1; 7 bases align to TRBD1. The ends lost 4 bases at V and 0 bases at J; junction bases unmatched: 8. Germline CDR1 and CDR2: SGHTA and FQGNSA. This CDR3 has 16 amino acids. The full variable domain, rest sourced from reference TRBV7-2 and TRBJ1-1, is GAGVSQSPSNKVTEKGKDVELRCDPISGHTALYWYRQSLGQGLEFLIYFQGNSAPDKSGLPSDRFSAERTGGSVSTLTIQRTQQEDSAVYLCASSSRLTGLNTEAFFGQGTRLTVV.

The J gene is TRBJ2-2, the V gene TRBV4-3, with 10 bases lining up with TRBD2. The length of the CDR3 is 16 residues. Losses at the gene ends were 2 bases for V and 6 bases for J; bases not matched to a gene: 6. Germline V gene lookup returns CDR1 LGHNA and CDR2 YSLEER. Here the CDR3 DNA reads TGCGCCAGCAGCCAATCTAGCGGGAGTAATGCCGGGGAGCTGTTTTTT. Its translation is CASSQSSGSNAGELFF.

The chain couples TRBV7-6 to TRBJ1-1; 7 nucleotides line up with TRBD1. CDR1 and CDR2 from the germline V gene are SGHVS and FNYEAQ. The CDR3 sequence is 16 residues long. V shed 5 bases and J 1 base; nucleotides not matched to a gene: 10. CDR3 sequence: CASSIRQGGENTEAFF. CDR3 coding DNA: TGTGCCAGCAGCATACGACAGGGTGGGGAGAACACTGAAGCTTTCTTT.

This rearrangement joins TRBV28 to TRBJ2-7; D is perhaps TRBD2 (5 bases). The CDR3 loop spans 11 amino acids. V lost 8 bases to trimming and J lost 6 bases, with 11 bases between them. Germline V lookup: CDR1 MDHEN, CDR2 SYDVKM. CDR3 in DNA: TGTGCCAGCTTGGGAGTTGGCGAGCAGTACTTC. It is translated as CASLGVGEQYF.

The chain couples TRBV2 to TRBJ2-3, with 11 nucleotides matching TRBD2. The CDR3 runs to 16 residues. Germline CDR1 is SNHLY and CDR2 is FYNNEI. J lost 5 bases, V lost 4 bases, and 8 bases had no gene match. CDR3 sequence reads: CASSGLAGRGKDTQYF. The CDR3 DNA follows: TGTGCCAGCAGTGGACTAGCGGGAAGGGGTAAAGATACGCAGTATTTT.

This chain connects TRBV5-5 to TRBJ2-7; 11 nucleotides align to TRBD2. V lost 4 bases and J lost 1; bases outside the gene matches: 4. This CDR3 contains 15 residues. Germline lookup yields CDR1 SGHKS and CDR2 YYEKEE (reference sequence). CDR3 sequence: CASSQLAGASYEQYF. The CDR3 region has the DNA TGTGCCAGCAGCCAACTAGCGGGAGCTTCCTACGAGCAGTACTTC.

The J gene is TRBJ2-4, the V gene TRBV18; unclear D gene. The CDR3 sequence is 16 residues long. Trimming removed 5 bases at V and 3 bases at J, with 17 bases between. Germline CDR1 and CDR2: KGHSH and LQKENI. CDR3 protein: CASSDKVQLGKNIQYF. The DNA for the CDR3 is TGTGCCAGCTCAGACAAGGTTCAGTTAGGCAAAAACATTCAGTACTTC.

The chain carries TRBV11-2 and TRBJ1-2; D remains unclear. Trimming cost V 7 bases and J 8 bases, with 14 bases left between them. This CDR3 region has 12 residues. Per the germline V gene, CDR1 is SGHAT and CDR2 is FQNNGV. The CDR3 sequence: CASNRIPSGYTF. DNA of the CDR3: TGTGCCAGCAACAGAATCCCTTCCGGCTACACCTTC.

In this sample, this clone turned up once. The chain links TRBV7-2 to TRBJ2-1, with 7 bases aligning to TRBD1. The CDR3 length is 14 residues. The V segment lost 6 bases and the J segment 5 bases; nucleotides outside the gene matches: 7. Germline CDR1 SGHTA, CDR2 FQGNSA. The CDR3 nucleotides read TGTGCCAGCAGAAACACAGGGGAGAACAATGAGCAGTTCTTC. Its translation is CASRNTGENNEQFF.

This chain links TRBV5-8 with TRBJ1-2; 7 bases are shared with TRBD1. The junction had 6 bases not matched to a gene; V was cut back by 6 bases and J by 1 base. This CDR3 region has 14 residues. Germline loops: CDR1 SGHTS, CDR2 YDEGEE. The CDR3 is CASNHGQVNYGYTF. The CDR3 nucleotides read TGTGCCAGCAATCACGGACAGGTTAACTATGGCTACACCTTC.

This clone was seen once. This chain uses TRBV5-3 with TRBJ2-7; maybe TRBD1 (6 bases). TRBV5-3 is marked as an open reading frame, function uncertain. The CDR3 spans 16 residues. Trimming removed 4 bases from V and 3 bases from J, with 20 bases in between. In DNA, the CDR3 is TGTGCCAGAAGCCCGAGGACAGTCCGCTTGAGCTACGAGCAGTACTTC. Protein: CARSPRTVRLSYEQYF.

CDR3 in DNA: TGTGCCAGCAGTTTACCAAGAGATGACACTGAAGCTTTCTTT. It encodes CASSLPRDDTEAFF. V is TRBV28 and J is TRBJ1-1; D remains unclear. Germline values: CDR1 MDHEN, CDR2 SYDVKM. The CDR3 length is 14 residues. Deletions cut 2 bases from V and 3 bases from J, with 10 bases between.

The V gene is TRBV7-6, the J gene TRBJ1-1; 7 nucleotides match TRBD1. Germline-derived CDR1 and CDR2 are SGHVS and FNYEAQ. The CDR3 has 14 amino acids. The ends lost 2 bases at V and 2 bases at J; junction bases unmatched: 2. The CDR3 reads CASSLNRGNTEAFF. The CDR3 DNA reads TGTGCCAGCAGCTTAAACAGGGGCAACACTGAAGCTTTCTTT.

This rearrangement joins TRBV21-1 to TRBJ2-7; the table gives TRBD2 as D, unverified against the DNA. TRBV21-1 is recorded as a pseudogene. The CDR3 sequence is 18 residues long. The CDR3 nucleotides read TGTGCCAGCAGCAACCCTCCTGGGGGCGGCGGGAGGGACCACGAGCAGTACTTC. This sequence encodes CASSNPPGGGGRDHEQYF.

The V and J genes are TRBV5-1 and TRBJ2-2; 7 positions match TRBD1. The CDR3 is 19 amino acids. Germline CDR1 reads SGHRS; CDR2 reads YFSETQ. V dropped 2 bases and J dropped 4; count of bases not matched to a gene: 17. CDR3 residues: CASSLSVYRGGITTGELFF. CDR3 in DNA: TGCGCCAGCAGCTTAAGTGTTTACAGGGGTGGCATCACCACCGGGGAGCTGTTTTTT.

The rearrangement links TRBV28 to TRBJ1-4; D remains ambiguous. Trimming shortened V by 6 bases and J by 7 bases, and 9 bases separated the two germline ends. The CDR3 extends over 12 amino acids. The germline V gene has CDR1 MDHEN and CDR2 SYDVKM. This CDR3 reads CASRAASEKLFF. In nucleotides, the CDR3 is TGTGCCAGCAGGGCCGCTAGTGAAAAACTGTTTTTT.

This chain connects TRBV5-4 to TRBJ1-2; D perhaps matches TRBD1 (5 bases). Trimming cost V 4 bases and J 4 bases, with 14 bases left between them. The CDR3 is 14 amino acids. The germline CDR1 and CDR2 sequences are SGHNT and YYREEE (reference sequence). The CDR3 sequence is CASSPGGSGYGYTF. The CDR3, as DNA: TGTGCCAGCAGCCCCGGGGGTAGTGGCTATGGCTACACCTTC.

The chain couples TRBV30 to TRBJ2-7; maybe TRBD2 (5 bases). The ends were cut back, 0 bases at V and 0 bases at J, with 12 bases in the middle. The germline V gene has CDR1 GTSNPN and CDR2 SVGIG (reference sequence). This CDR3 is built from 15 residues. The CDR3: CAWSVRRVSSYEQYF. DNA for the CDR3: TGTGCCTGGAGTGTAAGGCGGGTTTCCTCCTACGAGCAGTACTTC. The complete variable domain, with remaining parts taken from reference TRBV30 and TRBJ2-7, reads SQTIHQWPATLVQPVGSPLSLECTVEGTSNPNLYWYRQAAGRGLQLLFYSVGIGQISSEVPQNLSASRPQDRQFILSSKKLLLSDSGFYLCAWSVRRVSSYEQYFGPGTRLTVT.

The chain links TRBV5-1 to TRBJ2-2; TRBD2 matches 8 bases. The germline V gene encodes CDR1 SGHRS and CDR2 YFSETQ. J lost 6 bases, V lost 0 bases, and 7 bases had no gene match. The CDR3 is made up of 16 amino acids. CDR3 in DNA: TGCGCCAGCAGCTTGGGACTAGCGTTCGGGGCCGGGGAGCTGTTTTTT. Translation: CASSLGLAFGAGELFF. The full variable domain, in which reference TRBV5-1 and TRBJ2-2 provide the parts outside the CDR3, is KAGVTQTPRYLIKTRGQQVTLSCSPISGHRSVSWYQQTPGQGLQFLFEYFSETQRNKGNFPGRFSGRQFSNSRSEMNVSTLELGDSALYLCASSLGLAFGAGELFFGEGSRLTVL.

CDR3 sequence: CASSYSSGSHGYTF. The DNA of the CDR3 is TGTGCCAGCAGTTACTCGTCGGGGTCCCACGGCTACACCTTC. The chain combines TRBV6-5 with TRBJ1-2; D is undetermined. This CDR3 comprises 14 residues. Germline V gene data show CDR1 as MNHEY and CDR2 as SVGAGI. Deletions cut 0 bases from V and 8 bases from J, with 13 bases between.

This chain's CDR3 is CASSYRTAARETQYF. CDR3 sequence (DNA): TGTGCCAGCAGTTACCGGACAGCCGCAAGGGAGACCCAGTACTTC. The V and J genes are TRBV28 and TRBJ2-5; a possible D gene is TRBD1 (6 bases). The CDR3 loop spans 15 amino acids. The V end lost 4 bases, the J end lost 5 bases, and 17 bases lay between the germline ends. Germline assignment: CDR1 MDHEN and CDR2 SYDVKM.